Following are 2 T cell receptor beta chains from one sample sequenced in a study of T cells in Graves' hyperthyroidism and ophthalmopathy. RNA transcripts served as the template for amplifying TCR beta CDR3 regions. First-round RT-PCR with HTBI primers amplified the TCR CDR3 region. One entry per CDR3 protein, called by TCRdb with MiXCR from the multiplex PCR reads. The sample contains 370,000 or so distinct CDR3 sequences, 15% to 18% of which appear only once. What was sequenced was blood. The source is a woman between 18 and 29 years old with Graves' hyperthyroidism that later progressed to Graves' ophthalmopathy.

This clonotype showed up many times. The J gene is TRBJ2-5, the V gene TRBV11-2; D unclear. V gave up 5 bases and J gave up 7 bases, with 11 bases separating them. From germline, CDR1 is SGHAT and CDR2 FQNNGV. The CDR3 loop spans 12 amino acids. The CDR3 reads CASSPTGGTQYF. CDR3 coding DNA: TGTGCCAGCAGCCCAACCGGCGGGACCCAGTACTTC.

This CDR3 reads CASSPYSGRATWDEQFF. The CDR3 DNA reads TGTGCCAGCTCACCCTATAGCGGGAGGGCCACATGGGATGAGCAGTTCTTC. The chain recombines TRBV18 with TRBJ2-1, with 11 bases identical to TRBD2. The CDR3 runs 17 residues. Germline CDR1 and CDR2: KGHSH and LQKENI. V dropped 3 bases and J dropped 8; count of bases not matched to a gene: 12.